A selection of T cell receptor beta chains follows, all from one sample in a study of OX40 agonist ivuxolimab in advanced cancers. Profiled with immunoSEQ multiplex PCR; TCRdb holds only in-frame clones, not every one. The sample holds roughly 66,000 clones, less than 90% seen once. The sample consisted of CD4+ or CD8+ T cells sorted from blood, taken in a trial of the OX40 agonist ivuxolimab. The source is an adult with an advanced solid tumor such as melanoma, head and neck, liver or kidney cancer. Both conserved end residues are trimmed from each CDR3.

j_call: TRBJ2-7; v_call: TRBV4-1; cdr3_aa: ASSRGVADYEQY
j_call: TRBJ1-3; v_call: TRBV7-9; cdr3_aa: ASSLGGRGTLSGNTIY
j_call: TRBJ1-2; v_call: TRBV4-1; cdr3_aa: ASRGANYGYT
j_call: TRBJ2-1; v_call: TRBV6-4; cdr3_aa: ASSVTGNDNEQF
j_call: TRBJ2-7; v_call: TRBV10-1; cdr3_aa: ASFRGNGYEQY
j_call: TRBJ1-1; v_call: TRBV7-9; cdr3_aa: ASLRTSVRTEAF
j_call: TRBJ1-1; v_call: TRBV7-9; cdr3_aa: ASSLDPGEAF
j_call: TRBJ2-1; v_call: TRBV4-1; cdr3_aa: ASSQDSQGPGYNEQF
j_call: TRBJ2-2; v_call: TRBV7-8; cdr3_aa: ASSLAGVGTGELF
j_call: TRBJ2-5; v_call: TRBV6-5; cdr3_aa: ASSYSGAETQY
j_call: TRBJ1-1; v_call: TRBV7-2; cdr3_aa: ASSLGQAGMNTEAF
j_call: TRBJ1-1; v_call: TRBV11-2; cdr3_aa: ASSLGGLRAF
j_call: TRBJ2-1; v_call: TRBV7-2; cdr3_aa: ASSLGGLAWSNEQF
j_call: TRBJ2-1; v_call: TRBV6-1; cdr3_aa: ASIRTTFNEQF
j_call: TRBJ2-1; v_call: TRBV7-9; cdr3_aa: ASSLMNNEQF
j_call: TRBJ2-3; v_call: TRBV10-2; cdr3_aa: ASSRAGESTDTQY
j_call: TRBJ2-1; v_call: TRBV6-6; cdr3_aa: ASNKLADRSYNEQF
j_call: TRBJ1-2; v_call: TRBV6-5; cdr3_aa: ASSYGGANGYT
j_call: TRBJ1-3; v_call: TRBV5-1; cdr3_aa: ASSLGDSLSSGNTIY
j_call: TRBJ2-3; v_call: TRBV19; cdr3_aa: ASSLVDTQY
j_call: TRBJ2-3; v_call: TRBV7-3; cdr3_aa: ASSLGLVTGGTDTQY
j_call: TRBJ2-7; v_call: TRBV28; cdr3_aa: ASRTGSSYEQY
j_call: TRBJ2-5; v_call: TRBV10-3; cdr3_aa: AIKGGHQGLGGTQY
j_call: TRBJ2-7; v_call: TRBV21-1; cdr3_aa: AKSTGTTTYEQY
j_call: TRBJ2-7; v_call: TRBV5-1; cdr3_aa: ASSSSDDGGSYEQY
j_call: TRBJ2-7; v_call: TRBV5-1; cdr3_aa: ASSTDRGSYEQY
j_call: TRBJ1-2; v_call: TRBV7-2; cdr3_aa: ASSDNYGYT
j_call: TRBJ2-2; v_call: TRBV29-1; cdr3_aa: SVERQGFTGELF
j_call: TRBJ1-4; v_call: TRBV2; cdr3_aa: ASSAGNTNEKLF
j_call: TRBJ2-7; v_call: TRBV7-2; cdr3_aa: ASSLYNRADDEQY
j_call: TRBJ2-7; v_call: TRBV11-2; cdr3_aa: ASSLETAGVGEQY
j_call: TRBJ1-4; v_call: TRBV11-2; cdr3_aa: ASSLAPSQGGGLF
j_call: TRBJ1-2; v_call: TRBV5-4; cdr3_aa: ASSLEGLNYGYT
j_call: TRBJ2-7; v_call: TRBV7-8; cdr3_aa: ASSPPGSGRLAYEQY
j_call: -; v_call: TRBV6-5; cdr3_aa: ASRTTGGYEQY
j_call: TRBJ1-4; v_call: TRBV6-6; cdr3_aa: ASRGHLQGIVEKLF
j_call: TRBJ2-1; v_call: TRBV28; cdr3_aa: ASSSATSGSNEQF